Included here is one TCR beta chain sequence, with context. What it recognizes is unknown. Vbeta (60) and Jbeta (13) primers were used in the PCR. Sequencing used immunoSEQ multiplex PCR; TCRdb keeps in-frame clones, though not all of them. The sample lists about 120,000 clones, 80% occurring once. The record originates from a study of cytomegalovirus exposure and HLA in healthy donors. Findings and caveats of the study: HLA allele associations emerged for around 16,000 TCR beta sequences in a later analysis, at 0.05 false discovery rate. According to reports, the classifier identified cytomegalovirus status with high specificity and sensitivity.

Per germline, CDR1 MNHEY and CDR2 SVGAGI. The V end lost 5 bases, the J end lost 4 bases, and 12 bases lay between the germline ends. The CDR3 totals 13 residues. This TCR derives from a female donor in good health and CMV-seropositive. The sequencing sample was made of PBMCs. This sequence joins TRBV6-5 and TRBJ2-7, with a weak D call TRBD1 (6 bases). The DNA for the CDR3 is TGTGCCAGCAGTAAATTCAGGGGTTACGAGCAGTACTTC. This codes for CASSKFRGYEQYF.